The 3 T cell receptor beta chains below come from one sample, sequenced in a study of beta chain features in type 1 diabetes. Their antigens are not known. Of the isolated RNA, all was reverse transcribed, and so the sequenced material was expressed TCRB transcripts. The method was immunoSEQ multiplex PCR; TCRdb's version includes in-frame clones alone and lacks a portion of them. The table lists 120,000 or so clones, 17% of them singletons. Overall study findings and caveats: In all four CD4+ subsets, TCRB CDR3 length was significantly, moderately reduced in type 1 diabetes.

Sequences were obtained from central memory CD4+ T cells from blood. These receptors came from a man aged 18 to 29 with type 1 diabetes.

The sample holds a few counts of this clone. The J gene is TRBJ2-4, the V gene TRBV4-2; 7 bases match TRBD1. The CDR3 spans 17 residues. Trimming took 0 bases from V and 1 from J; bases not matched to a gene: 6. CDR1 LGHNA and CDR2 YNFKEQ come from the germline V gene. CDR3 coding DNA: TGTGCCAGCAGCCAAGATATAGCGACAGGGGCCAAAAACATTCAGTACTTC. Translation: CASSQDIATGAKNIQYF.

This clone was seen a few times. The chain links TRBV10-3 to TRBJ2-1; TRBD1 agrees at 8 bases. There are 15 residues in the CDR3. J lost 0 bases, V lost 6 bases, and 4 bases had no gene match. Germline loops: CDR1 ENHRY, CDR2 SYGVKD. The CDR3 coding sequence is TGTGCCATCAGGTCCAGGGGGCTCTCCTACAATGAGCAGTTCTTC. Amino acid sequence: CAIRSRGLSYNEQFF.

The chain couples TRBV18 to TRBJ2-1; possibly TRBD1 for D (5 bases). The CDR3 is 13 residues long. Deletions cut 3 bases from V and 7 bases from J, with 10 bases between. Germline CDR1 reads KGHSH; CDR2 reads LQKENI. CDR3 loop: CASSPLRANEQFF. The CDR3 nucleotides are TGTGCCAGCTCACCGCTCAGGGCGAATGAGCAGTTCTTC.